This TCR beta chain comes out of a study of Graves' ophthalmopathy and Graves' hyperthyroidism. Study conclusions and caveats: The authors also found most expanded thyroid clonotypes above 0.001 frequency in blood.

Other autoimmune diseases, uncontrolled infections, pregnancy or lactation ruled patients out of participation. PBMCs originated in around 11 ml of fresh peripheral blood. This clonotype was recorded at least ten times. Its specificity is not known. As the template, RNA transcripts were used to amplify TCR beta CDR3 regions. HTBI primers served in a first-round RT-PCR, which a second-round multiplex PCR followed. Each CDR3 protein is one row after TCRdb ran MiXCR on the multiplex PCR reads. Among about 370,000 distinct CDR3 sequences, approximately 16% were seen once, and the ten largest hold roughly 1.4%. Germline loops: CDR1 SGHTA, CDR2 FQGNSA. This CDR3 comprises 16 residues. Trimming cost V 3 bases and J 5 bases, with 20 bases left between them.

The origin of this receptor is a woman aged 18-35 years with Graves' ophthalmopathy. The chain uses TRBV7-2 and TRBJ2-7, with D possibly TRBD2 on 5 matching bases. Material for sequencing was peripheral blood. CDR3 DNA sequence: TGTGCCAGCAGCTTTAGCGCCAGTGGAGGAGCTGACGAGCAGTACTTC. Translated: CASSFSASGGADEQYF.